This is a list of T cell receptor beta chains from one sample in a study of T-cell memory formation after mild COVID-19. TCRdb redid the calling of the 5' RACE reads with MiXCR, one entry per CDR3 protein. In the table there are 350,000 to 550,000 distinct CDR3 sequences, roughly 18% of which are singletons. The material sequenced was PBMCs or a T cell subset sorted from them (not recorded which). Source of these receptors: a man between 18 and 29 years old who had mild COVID-19 (a few samples of this study predate the infection). Cell type and time point are not known. Both conserved end residues are part of each CDR3. Each record gives: V gene, clone size, D gene, J gene, CDR3 protein, CDR3 DNA. A D gene is named only where the DNA matches it firmly. Clone size is stated in some rows and not others, as once, few, many or a class when expanded.

TRBV7-3,NA,TRBD2,TRBJ2-2,CASTPLGGTGELFF,TGTGCCAGCACCCCGCTCGGGGGGACCGGGGAGCTGTTTTTT
TRBV7-3,NA,NA,TRBJ2-5,CASSFGGGLQETQYF,TGTGCCAGCAGCTTCGGTGGGGGGCTCCAAGAGACCCAGTACTTC
TRBV9,NA,NA,TRBJ1-3,CASSARGQENTIYF,TGTGCCAGCAGCGCGCGGGGGCAGGAAAACACCATATATTTT
TRBV7-2,NA,NA,TRBJ2-3,CASGGDSGTQYF,TGTGCCAGCGGGGGCGACTCGGGTACGCAGTATTTT
TRBV7-2,NA,TRBD2,TRBJ2-2,CASILGGAGELFF,TGTGCCAGCATTCTCGGGGGGGCCGGGGAGCTGTTTTTT
TRBV5-1,NA,NA,TRBJ2-1,CASSSGGTASSYNEQFF,TGCGCCAGCAGCTCCGGAGGGACAGCCAGCTCCTACAATGAGCAGTTCTTC
TRBV5-8,few,NA,TRBJ2-7,CASSPDALRTGARAYEQYF,TGTGCCAGCAGCCCAGACGCCCTAAGGACCGGGGCCCGTGCCTACGAGCAGTACTTC
TRBV28,NA,NA,TRBJ1-2,CARERRDIFGYTF,TGTGCCAGGGAGCGACGGGACATCTTCGGCTACACCTTC
TRBV7-6,NA,NA,TRBJ2-1,CASSLARSRGNEQFF,TGTGCCAGCAGCTTAGCTCGCTCCCGGGGAAATGAGCAGTTCTTC
TRBV12-3/TRBV12-4,NA,TRBD1,TRBJ1-2,CASTPGQAYYGYTF,TGTGCCAGCACACCGGGACAGGCGTACTATGGCTACACCTTC
TRBV5-4,few,NA,TRBJ2-1,CASSFVDFAGSYNEQFF,TGTGCCAGCAGCTTCGTCGATTTCGCGGGCTCCTACAATGAGCAGTTCTTC
TRBV9,NA,NA,TRBJ1-2,CASSVRDMGTGYTF,TGTGCCAGCAGCGTCCGAGACATGGGGACTGGCTACACCTTC
TRBV20-1,NA,TRBD1,TRBJ1-5,CSASIRDRGDQPQHF,TGCAGTGCGTCTATCCGGGACAGGGGTGATCAGCCCCAGCATTTT
TRBV6-2/TRBV6-3,few,TRBD1,TRBJ2-1,CASSHRGPLDEQFF,TGTGCCAGCAGCCACAGGGGACCTTTAGATGAGCAGTTCTTC
TRBV19,few,TRBD1,TRBJ2-6,CASSTPDRGTSPGANVLTF,TGTGCCAGTAGCACCCCGGACAGGGGGACCTCCCCTGGGGCCAACGTCCTGACTTTC
TRBV24-1,few,NA,TRBJ2-1,CATSDSTAIEQFF,TGTGCCACCAGTGATTCTACCGCAATTGAGCAGTTCTTC
TRBV6-5,NA,NA,TRBJ2-7,CASSYSWSPPEEQYF,TGTGCCAGCAGTTACTCGTGGAGCCCGCCGGAGGAGCAGTACTTC
TRBV4-3,NA,TRBD1,TRBJ1-1,CASSQETTGGGKVGEAFF,TGCGCCAGCAGCCAAGAGACAACAGGGGGCGGGAAGGTTGGTGAAGCTTTCTTT
TRBV5-1,NA,NA,TRBJ1-1,CASSLASGRQLGTESFF,TGCGCCAGCAGCTTGGCATCCGGACGCCAACTGGGCACTGAATCTTTCTTT
TRBV5-1,few,TRBD1,TRBJ1-3,CASSGQGNSGNTIYF,TGCGCCAGCAGCGGACAGGGCAACTCTGGAAACACCATATATTTT